The clone carrying this T cell receptor (beta chain) occurred a few times. The data were taken from a study of blood T cells in healthy people across ages. The authors ran a second PCR of about 6 to 11 cycles using a sample-barcoded 5' primer and a J-beta primer mix. TCRdb ran MiXCR on the 5' RACE reads and lists one entry per CDR3 protein. The table records 700,000 or so distinct CDR3 sequences, about 43% of them present only once. The receptor was derived from an elderly man in good health. The sample comprised blood.

In nucleotides, the CDR3 is TGCGCCAGCAGCCAAGAGATGGGTGTCAATCAGCCCCAGCATTTT. Encoded protein: CASSQEMGVNQPQHF. The chain combines TRBV4-3 with TRBJ1-5; D is undetermined. Trimming removed 0 bases from V and 3 bases from J, with 9 bases in between. Germline V gene lookup returns CDR1 LGHNA and CDR2 YSLEER. There are 15 residues in the CDR3.